These 27 T cell receptor beta chains came from one sample sequenced in a study of shared clonotypes between healthy human individuals. The data were produced by immunoSEQ multiplex PCR, yet TCRdb's version contains in-frame clones alone and is incomplete. The table has around 2.1 million clones, about 93% seen once; the top ten hold more than 1.5%. Naive CD8 cells were CD45RO-negative, positively selected for CCR7, excluding terminally differentiated effector memory CD45RA+ cells. Input material: naive CD8+ T cells from PBMCs. The receptors originated from a man between 18 and 35 years old in good health. Some clones in this sample may be carry-over from other donors' samples.

The chain employs TRBV7-7 and TRBJ2-2; D remains ambiguous. This CDR3 contains 14 residues. Germline V gene lookup returns CDR1 SSHAT and CDR2 FNYEAQ (reference sequence). Deletions cut 4 bases from V and 2 bases from J, with 8 bases between. The CDR3 here is CASSSRLNTGELFF. The CDR3 DNA reads TGTGCCAGCAGCTCCAGACTCAACACCGGGGAGCTGTTTTTT.

The chain carries TRBV7-9 and TRBJ2-7, with D tentatively TRBD1 or TRBD2 (5 bases each). Trimming cost V 0 bases and J 6 bases, with 12 bases left between them. Germline V gene sequence: CDR1 SEHNR, CDR2 FQNEAQ (reference sequence). The CDR3 spans 14 residues. The CDR3 DNA reads as TGTGCCAGCAGCTTAGCACCAGGGAGTACCGAGCAGTACTTC. Protein: CASSLAPGSTEQYF.

Here the CDR3 reads CASSLEDFSTDTQYF. CDR3 nucleotides: TGTGCCAGCAGCTTAGAGGACTTTAGCACAGATACGCAGTATTTT. This chain joins TRBV11-2 and TRBJ2-3, with a possible D match to TRBD2 (5 bases). The CDR3 totals 15 residues. Germline lookup yields CDR1 SGHAT and CDR2 FQNNGV. Between the trimmed V and J ends, which lost 0 bases and 0 bases, there was a span of 7 bases.

The sample holds one count of this clone. This sample also contains other DNA sequences that code for the same CDR3. This chain joins TRBV6-5 and TRBJ2-2; the D gene is possibly TRBD2 (5 bases). V shed 8 bases and J shed 1 base, with 11 bases lying between them. CDR3 length: 14 residues. Looked up from germline, CDR1 is MNHEY and CDR2 is SVGAGI. In nucleotides, the CDR3 is TGTGCCAGCCGAGTGGGGAGGAACACCGGGGAGCTGTTTTTT. It translates to CASRVGRNTGELFF.

V and J are TRBV28 and TRBJ2-7, with a possible D match to TRBD1 (6 bases). V lost 5 bases, J lost 2 bases, and 10 bases lay in between. This CDR3 region has 13 residues. The germline gives CDR1 MDHEN, CDR2 SYDVKM. The CDR3 reads CASSPGTTYEQYF. The CDR3 nucleotides read TGTGCCAGCAGTCCCGGGACAACCTACGAGCAGTACTTC.

This clone was found once. This sample includes further DNA sequences coding for the same CDR3. The chain combines TRBV5-1 with TRBJ1-4; 10 nucleotides line up with TRBD1. Germline CDR1 is SGHRS and CDR2 is YFSETQ. This CDR3 spans 16 amino acids. V dropped 4 bases and J dropped 3; count of bases not matched to a gene: 6. The CDR3 DNA reads as TGCGCCAGCAGCCTCGGACAGGGGGGATCTAATGAAAAACTGTTTTTT. As protein: CASSLGQGGSNEKLFF. Complete variable domain (other parts from reference TRBV5-1 and TRBJ1-4): KAGVTQTPRYLIKTRGQQVTLSCSPISGHRSVSWYQQTPGQGLQFLFEYFSETQRNKGNFPGRFSGRQFSNSRSEMNVSTLELGDSALYLCASSLGQGGSNEKLFFGSGTQLSVL.

The V and J genes are TRBV6-1 and TRBJ1-2; 8 nucleotides line up with TRBD1. Germline V gene lookup returns CDR1 MNHNS and CDR2 SASEGT. J lost 1 base, V lost 4 bases, and 8 bases had no gene match. The CDR3 extends over 16 amino acids. The CDR3 sequence is CASSGQGQALNYGYTF. The CDR3 DNA is TGTGCCAGCAGTGGACAGGGACAGGCCCTTAACTATGGCTACACCTTC.

In its sample, this clone was seen once. The chain combines TRBV11-2 with TRBJ2-7, with TRBD2 identical over 7 bases. Per germline, CDR1 SGHAT and CDR2 FQNNGV. This CDR3 is built from 16 residues. V shed 1 base and J 2 bases; nucleotides not matched to a gene: 8. The CDR3: CASSLVRLAVTYEQYF. In nucleotides, the CDR3 is TGTGCCAGCAGCTTAGTCAGACTAGCTGTTACCTACGAGCAGTACTTC.

On this clone itself: In the same sample, other DNA sequences code for this CDR3. The chain carries TRBV11-2 and TRBJ1-1; no definite D call. Looked up from germline, CDR1 is SGHAT and CDR2 is FQNNGV. The V gene lost 1 base and the J gene lost 5 bases, with 8 bases spanning the gap. The CDR3 is made up of 13 amino acids. The CDR3 is CASSLAGGTEAFF. CDR3 DNA sequence: TGTGCCAGCAGCTTAGCGGGTGGGACTGAAGCTTTCTTT.

This rearrangement joins TRBV11-1 to TRBJ2-2, with 8 positions matching TRBD1. Germline V CDR1 and CDR2: SGHAT, FQDESV (reference sequence). Trimming at V came to 4 bases and at J to 3 bases, leaving 7 bases not matched to a gene. CDR3 length: 16 residues. The CDR3 protein is CASSSGQGAYTGELFF. CDR3 sequence (DNA): TGTGCCAGCAGCTCAGGACAGGGTGCGTACACCGGGGAGCTGTTTTTT. Combining the CDR3 with reference TRBV11-1 and TRBJ2-2 gives the whole variable domain EAEVAQSPRYKITEKSQAVAFWCDPISGHATLYWYRQILGQGPELLVQFQDESVVDDSQLPKDRFSAERLKGVDSTLKIQPAELGDSAMYLCASSSGQGAYTGELFFGEGSRLTVL.

The chain carries TRBV4-1 and TRBJ1-2; maybe TRBD1 (6 bases). The CDR3 is 15 amino acids. Germline CDR1 is MGHRA and CDR2 is YSYEKL. With 8 bases removed from V and 6 bases from J, the gap between germline ends came to 22 bases. In nucleotides, the CDR3 is TGCGCCAGCTCCTATCTCCGGGGGGCGGTCGATGGCTACACCTTC. This encodes CASSYLRGAVDGYTF.

V gene TRBV9 combines with J gene TRBJ2-2, with D hard to call. The ends were cut back, 4 bases at V and 5 bases at J, with 6 bases in the middle. The CDR3 has 12 amino acids. The germline V gene has CDR1 SGDLS and CDR2 YYNGEE. The CDR3: CASSFRTGELFF. CDR3 sequence (DNA): TGTGCCAGCAGCTTCCGAACCGGGGAGCTGTTTTTT.

The rearrangement uses TRBV11-2 and TRBJ2-2; a weak D match, TRBD1 (5 bases). V was clipped by 6 bases and J by 6 bases, with 8 bases between them. This CDR3 is 12 amino acids long. The V gene's germline CDR1 is SGHAT and CDR2 FQNNGV. The chain's CDR3 is CASSTRAGELFF. Here the CDR3 DNA reads TGTGCCAGCAGTACCAGGGCCGGGGAGCTGTTTTTT.

The chain recombines TRBV4-1 with TRBJ2-7, with 8 bases lining up with TRBD1. V gave up 3 bases and J gave up 5 bases; unmatched junction bases: 0. There are 12 residues in the CDR3. Germline CDR1 MGHRA, CDR2 YSYEKL. CDR3 amino acids: CASSQTGDEQYF. The CDR3 DNA sequence: TGCGCCAGCAGCCAGACAGGGGACGAGCAGTACTTC.

The chain couples TRBV7-6 to TRBJ2-1; 12 nucleotides line up with TRBD2. The germline V gene encodes CDR1 SGHVS and CDR2 FNYEAQ. The CDR3 totals 15 residues. Trimming at V came to 5 bases and at J to 4 bases, leaving 3 bases not matched to a gene. CDR3 sequence: CASSQLAGGYNEQFF. DNA of the CDR3: TGTGCCAGCAGCCAACTAGCGGGAGGATACAATGAGCAGTTCTTC.

The chain carries TRBV13 and TRBJ1-1; possible D gene TRBD1, 5 bases. This CDR3 comprises 15 residues. V was trimmed by 10 bases and J by 0 bases, leaving 18 bases between them. CDR1 PRHDT and CDR2 FYEKMQ come from the germline V gene (reference sequence). This chain's CDR3 is CATAQGSLLNTEAFF. The CDR3 region has the DNA TGTGCCACAGCCCAGGGCAGTTTGTTGAACACTGAAGCTTTCTTT.

The chain is built from TRBV7-6 and TRBJ2-7, with D perhaps given as TRBD1 or TRBD2 (5 bases each). Per the germline V gene, CDR1 is SGHVS and CDR2 is FNYEAQ. V was clipped by 8 bases and J by 2 bases, with 13 bases between them. The CDR3 contains 13 residues. CDR3 loop: CASGRGGTYEQYF. DNA for the CDR3: TGTGCCAGCGGACGGGGCGGAACCTACGAGCAGTACTTC.

The sample holds a few counts of this clone. J is TRBJ2-1 and V is TRBV5-5; possibly TRBD1 for D (6 bases). CDR1 and CDR2 (germline): SGHKS, YYEKEE (reference sequence). Trimming pared 2 bases from V and 5 bases from J, leaving 14 bases between. The CDR3 runs 15 residues. Here the CDR3 DNA reads TGTGCCAGCAGCTTTACAGGGATTTCCCACAATGAGCAGTTCTTC. Translating it yields CASSFTGISHNEQFF. The variable domain in full, with the rest retrieved from reference TRBV5-5 and TRBJ2-1, is DAGVTQSPTHLIKTRGQQVTLRCSPISGHKSVSWYQQVLGQGPQFIFQYYEKEERGRGNFPDRFSARQFPNYSSELNVNALLLGDSALYLCASSFTGISHNEQFFGPGTRLTVL.

The chain employs TRBV5-6 and TRBJ1-2; D gene unclear. This CDR3 spans 15 amino acids. V lost 4 bases and J lost 4, with 17 bases in between. Germline assignment: CDR1 SGHDT and CDR2 YYEEEE. CDR3 in amino acids: CASSPPVGGFYGYTF. The CDR3 DNA reads as TGTGCCAGCAGCCCCCCGGTTGGAGGGTTCTATGGCTACACCTTC.

The rearrangement joins TRBV30 to TRBJ2-7, with D perhaps TRBD1 or TRBD2 (6 bases each). V was pared by 7 bases and J by 3 bases, with 13 bases between. CDR1 and CDR2 (germline): GTSNPN, SVGIG (reference sequence). The CDR3 extends over 12 amino acids. The CDR3 DNA reads TGTGCCTCCCTGCGGGACAACTACGAGCAGTACTTC. Translated: CASLRDNYEQYF. Full variable domain (remainder filled in from reference TRBV30 and TRBJ2-7): SQTIHQWPATLVQPVGSPLSLECTVEGTSNPNLYWYRQAAGRGLQLLFYSVGIGQISSEVPQNLSASRPQDRQFILSSKKLLLSDSGFYLCASLRDNYEQYFGPGTRLTVT.

The V call is TRBV7-9, the J call TRBJ2-7; D may correspond to TRBD1 or TRBD2 (5 bases each). The ends were cut back, 9 bases at V and 5 bases at J, with 20 bases in the middle. Germline V gene data show CDR1 as SEHNR and CDR2 as FQNEAQ (reference sequence). The CDR3 totals 14 residues. The CDR3 nucleotides read TGTGCCAGTAGGGACGCTGGAAGGGTGCACGAGCAGTACTTC. It yields the protein CASRDAGRVHEQYF. Complete variable domain (other parts from reference TRBV7-9 and TRBJ2-7): DTGVSQNPRHKITKRGQNVTFRCDPISEHNRLYWYRQTLGQGPEFLTYFQNEAQLEKSRLLSDRFSAERPKGSFSTLEIQRTEQGDSAMYLCASRDAGRVHEQYFGPGTRLTVT.

This clone was detected only a few times. This chain connects TRBV5-1 to TRBJ1-2; D gene ambiguous. The ends were cut back, 4 bases at V and 1 base at J, with 8 bases in the middle. The CDR3 is 13 amino acids. Germline V gene lookup returns CDR1 SGHRS and CDR2 YFSETQ. CDR3 residues: CASSPSRNYGYTF. DNA of the CDR3: TGCGCCAGCAGCCCATCACGTAACTATGGCTACACCTTC.

Regarding this clone: Its ends do not fully match the called genes, so a read error is possible. This chain uses TRBV7-6 with TRBJ2-1; possibly TRBD1 for D (8 bases). Germline lookup yields CDR1 SGHVS and CDR2 FNYEAQ. The length of the CDR3 is 12 residues. The CDR3 loop is CASSPPNRGGVF. The CDR3 nucleotides read TGTGCCAGCAGCCCACCGAACAGGGGGGGGGTCTTC.

The genes are TRBV15 and TRBJ1-4; possibly TRBD1 for D (5 bases). In germline, CDR1 is LNHNV, CDR2 YYDKDF (reference sequence). V lost 3 bases and J 4 bases, leaving 18 bases between the germline ends. CDR3 length: 17 residues. CDR3 loop: CATSRPLGGEHNEKLFF. DNA for the CDR3: TGTGCCACCAGCAGGCCGTTGGGAGGGGAACATAATGAAAAACTGTTTTTT.

This rearrangement joins TRBV11-2 to TRBJ1-1; D unclear. Germline values: CDR1 SGHAT, CDR2 FQNNGV. V was cut by 2 bases and J by 3 bases, with 10 bases left in between. CDR3 length: 14 residues. The CDR3 here is CASSLLAADTEAFF. CDR3 nucleotide sequence: TGTGCCAGCAGCTTACTCGCAGCAGACACTGAAGCTTTCTTT.

The chain has TRBV19 and TRBJ2-7; either TRBD1 or TRBD2 may supply D (5 bases each). CDR3 size: 14 residues. Germline lookup yields CDR1 LNHDA and CDR2 SQIVND (reference sequence). V lost 2 bases, J lost 7 bases, and 15 bases lay in between. The CDR3 DNA reads TGTGCCAGTAGTATATCGGGACCCCGGTGGGAGCAGTACTTC. Its translation is CASSISGPRWEQYF.

For this clone: The sample has other DNA sequences that encode this CDR3 too. This chain connects TRBV6-5 to TRBJ2-7; possible D gene TRBD2, 6 bases. CDR1 is MNHEY, CDR2 SVGAGI, per germline. The CDR3 totals 14 residues. Trimming pared 3 bases from V and 4 bases from J, leaving 13 bases between. The CDR3 spells CASSYSEGLYEQYF. The CDR3 region has the DNA TGTGCCAGCAGTTATTCGGAGGGGCTATACGAGCAGTACTTC.